This is a list of T cell receptor beta chains from one sample in a study of early T cells in non-severe SARS-CoV-2 infection. TCRdb re-called the 5' RACE reads with MiXCR, one entry per CDR3 protein. The sample lists roughly 17,000 distinct CDR3 sequences; approximately 4.8% were seen once. The specimen sequenced was whole blood. The receptor set was obtained from an adult who was a healthcare worker with PCR-confirmed SARS-CoV-2 infection or an uninfected control (not recorded which). Each CDR3 is given with its conserved first and last residue. The order of the fields is J gene, clone size, V gene, D gene, CDR3 protein, CDR3 DNA. The D gene is left open where the match is weak. Part of the rows lack a size; the others show once, few, many or a class for expanded clones.

TRBJ1-6	many	TRBV11-1	-	CASSPGDSYNSPLHF	TGTGCCAGCAGCCCAGGAGACAGTTATAATTCACCCCTCCACTTT
TRBJ1-6	many	TRBV20-1	-	CSAHAQGDSPLHF	TGCAGTGCTCATGCTCAGGGCGATTCACCCCTCCACTTT
TRBJ2-5	medium-sized	TRBV20-1	TRBD2	CSAADGGAGGETQYF	TGCAGTGCTGCGGACGGGGGAGCGGGAGGAGAGACCCAGTACTTC
TRBJ1-1	many	TRBV10-3	-	CAISESDGMNTEAFF	TGTGCCATCAGTGAGTCTGACGGGATGAACACTGAAGCTTTCTTT
TRBJ1-1	many	TRBV6-6	-	CASKDLATEAFF	TGTGCCAGCAAGGACTTGGCCACTGAAGCTTTCTTT
TRBJ2-1	many	TRBV12-3/TRBV12-4	TRBD2	CASLSGNYNEQFF	TGTGCCAGCCTTAGCGGGAACTACAATGAGCAGTTCTTC
TRBJ2-3	many	TRBV12-3/TRBV12-4	-	CASSWRGTDTQYF	TGTGCCAGCAGTTGGAGGGGCACAGATACGCAGTATTTT
TRBJ2-2	-	TRBV2	-	CASSEALPMYTGELFF	TGTGCCAGCAGTGAAGCGCTGCCGATGTACACCGGGGAGCTGTTTTTT
TRBJ1-1	many	TRBV18	TRBD1	CASSPYRGRSEAFF	TGTGCCAGCTCACCGTACAGGGGAAGGTCTGAAGCTTTCTTT
TRBJ2-1	many	TRBV5-1	TRBD2	CASSPTSGTYNEQFF	TGCGCCAGCAGCCCGACTAGCGGGACCTACAATGAGCAGTTCTTC
TRBJ1-2	many	TRBV10-3	-	CAISEWDNYGYTF	TGTGCCATCAGTGAGTGGGACAACTATGGCTACACCTTC
TRBJ2-7	many	TRBV14	-	CASSPQADGRAYEQYF	TGTGCCAGCAGCCCCCAAGCCGACGGACGGGCCTACGAGCAGTACTTC
TRBJ2-1	many	TRBV12-5	-	CASGLGEGNEQFF	TGTGCTAGTGGTTTGGGAGAGGGCAATGAGCAGTTCTTC
TRBJ2-6	many	TRBV19	TRBD1	CASSPGTGTGANVLTF	TGTGCCAGTAGTCCCGGGACAGGGACTGGGGCCAACGTCCTGACTTTC
TRBJ1-2	many	TRBV20-1	-	CSATTGSLNYGYTF	TGCAGTGCTACTACAGGTTCCCTCAACTATGGCTACACCTTC
TRBJ2-7	medium-sized	TRBV15	-	CATSRDTGREQYF	TGTGCCACCAGCAGAGATACAGGCCGCGAGCAGTACTTC
TRBJ2-7	many	TRBV21-1	-	CASSKGRGLWQGTSYEQYF	TGTGCCAGCAGCAAAGGAAGGGGCCTCTGGCAGGGGACCTCCTACGAGCAGTACTTC
TRBJ2-2	many	TRBV7-3	TRBD2	CASSQGLAGELFF	TGTGCCAGCAGCCAGGGACTAGCTGGGGAGCTGTTTTTT
TRBJ2-6	few	TRBV19	-	CASSISGAGANVLTF	TGTGCCAGTAGCATTTCGGGAGCTGGGGCCAACGTCCTGACTTTC
TRBJ2-3	-	TRBV7-2	TRBD1	CASSPRGTGDTDTQYF	TGTGCCAGCAGCCCTAGAGGGACAGGAGACACAGATACGCAGTATTTT
TRBJ2-2	many	TRBV5-1	TRBD2	CASSLTSGTNTGELFF	TGCGCCAGCAGCTTGACTAGCGGAACGAACACCGGGGAGCTGTTTTTT
TRBJ2-4	once	TRBV2	-	CASSTPRDLAKNIQYF	TGTGCCAGCAGTACTCCCCGAGACCTAGCCAAAAACATTCAGTACTTC
TRBJ1-5	few	TRBV6-2/TRBV6-3	-	CASSYPEDQASQPQHF	TGTGCCAGCAGTTACCCCGAAGACCAAGCCAGCCAGCCCCAGCATTTT
TRBJ2-3	-	TRBV7-8	-	CASSLLGPRISTDTQYF	TGTGCCAGCAGCTTGCTAGGGCCTCGAATTAGCACAGATACGCAGTATTTT
TRBJ2-1	medium-sized	TRBV10-3	TRBD2	CAISVAGGGNEQFF	TGTGCCATCAGTGTCGCGGGAGGGGGCAATGAGCAGTTCTTC
TRBJ2-5	medium-sized	TRBV5-1	TRBD2	CASSLALAGEKTQYF	TGCGCCAGCAGCTTGGCACTAGCGGGAGAAAAGACCCAGTACTTC
TRBJ1-1	-	TRBV6-2/TRBV6-3	-	CASNRNTEAFF	TGTGCCAGTAACAGGAACACTGAAGCTTTCTTT
TRBJ2-5	medium-sized	TRBV19	-	CASSLESGAGETQYF	TGTGCCAGTAGTTTGGAGTCGGGGGCTGGGGAGACCCAGTACTTC
TRBJ1-4	few	TRBV28	-	CASSPRERDNEKLFF	TGTGCCAGCAGCCCCCGGGAGCGAGATAATGAAAAACTGTTTTTT
TRBJ2-5	medium-sized	TRBV20-1	-	CSGRTGETQYF	TGCAGTGGCCGGACCGGGGAGACCCAGTACTTC
TRBJ2-3	many	TRBV21-1	-	CASSRLAGDGDTQYF	TGTGCCAGCAGCAGGCTAGCGGGAGATGGAGATACGCAGTATTTT
TRBJ1-5	medium-sized	TRBV15	-	CATSRVLEEDRTF	TGTGCCACCAGCAGAGTTCTCGAGGAGGATAGAACTTTT
TRBJ2-4	many	TRBV10-3	TRBD2	CAISETQAGAPGDIQYF	TGTGCCATCAGTGAGACACAAGCGGGAGCGCCGGGGGACATTCAGTACTTC
TRBJ2-1	many	TRBV6-2/TRBV6-3	-	CASSYVWGAGTNEQFF	TGTGCCAGCAGTTACGTTTGGGGGGCTGGGACTAATGAGCAGTTCTTC
TRBJ1-1	many	TRBV18	-	CASSEPSVEAFF	TGTGCCAGCTCAGAGCCTTCTGTCGAAGCTTTCTTT
TRBJ2-1	many	TRBV7-2	-	CASSSLDRSYNEQFF	TGTGCCAGCAGCTCCCTCGACAGGTCCTACAATGAGCAGTTCTTC
TRBJ2-1	many	TRBV6-2/TRBV6-3	TRBD2	CASSSSGSRGNEQFF	TGTGCCAGCAGTTCTAGCGGGAGTCGGGGCAATGAGCAGTTCTTC